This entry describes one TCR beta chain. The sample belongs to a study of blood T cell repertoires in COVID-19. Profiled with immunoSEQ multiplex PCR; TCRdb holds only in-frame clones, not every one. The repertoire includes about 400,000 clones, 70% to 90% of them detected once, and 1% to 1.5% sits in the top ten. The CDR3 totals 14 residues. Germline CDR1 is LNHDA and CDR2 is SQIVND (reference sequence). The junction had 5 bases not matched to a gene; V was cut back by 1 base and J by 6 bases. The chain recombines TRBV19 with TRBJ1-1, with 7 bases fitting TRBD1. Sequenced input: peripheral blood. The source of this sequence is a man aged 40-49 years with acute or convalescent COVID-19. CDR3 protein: CASSIGGQAAEAFF. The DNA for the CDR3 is TGTGCCAGTAGTATAGGAGGACAGGCGGCTGAAGCTTTCTTT.